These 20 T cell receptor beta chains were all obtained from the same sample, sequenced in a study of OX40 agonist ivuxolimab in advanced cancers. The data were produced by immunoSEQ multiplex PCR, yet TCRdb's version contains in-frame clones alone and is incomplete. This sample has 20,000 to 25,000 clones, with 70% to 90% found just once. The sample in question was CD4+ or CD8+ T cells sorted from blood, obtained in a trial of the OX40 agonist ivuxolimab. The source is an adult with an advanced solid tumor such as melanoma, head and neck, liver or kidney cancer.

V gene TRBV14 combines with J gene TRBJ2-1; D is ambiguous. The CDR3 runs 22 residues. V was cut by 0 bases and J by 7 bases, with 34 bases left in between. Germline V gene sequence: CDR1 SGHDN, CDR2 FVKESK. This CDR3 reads CASSQERILGLQYVWDTNEQFF. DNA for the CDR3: TGTGCCAGCAGCCAAGAACGGATTTTGGGTCTACAGTATGTCTGGGATACGAATGAGCAGTTCTTC.

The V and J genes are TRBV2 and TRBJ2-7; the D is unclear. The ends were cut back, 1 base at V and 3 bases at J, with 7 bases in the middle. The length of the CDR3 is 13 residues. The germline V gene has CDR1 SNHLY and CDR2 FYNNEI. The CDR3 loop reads CASSEDLYYEQYF. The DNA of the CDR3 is TGTGCCAGCAGTGAAGATTTATACTACGAGCAGTACTTC.

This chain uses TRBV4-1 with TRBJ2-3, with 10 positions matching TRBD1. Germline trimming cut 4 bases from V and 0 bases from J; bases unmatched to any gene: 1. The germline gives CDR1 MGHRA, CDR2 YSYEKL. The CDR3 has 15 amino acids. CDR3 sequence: CASSRGQGSTDTQYF. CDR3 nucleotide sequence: TGCGCCAGCAGCCGGGGACAGGGGAGCACAGATACGCAGTATTTT.

The CDR3 protein is CASSTRQKGFYEQYF. Written as DNA, the CDR3 is TGTGCCAGCAGTACCCGACAGAAAGGCTTTTACGAGCAGTACTTC. The V gene is TRBV28, the J gene TRBJ2-7; tentative D call: TRBD1 (5 bases). The CDR3 contains 15 residues. Germline-derived CDR1 and CDR2 are MDHEN and SYDVKM. The ends were cut back, 5 bases at V and 4 bases at J, with 18 bases in the middle.

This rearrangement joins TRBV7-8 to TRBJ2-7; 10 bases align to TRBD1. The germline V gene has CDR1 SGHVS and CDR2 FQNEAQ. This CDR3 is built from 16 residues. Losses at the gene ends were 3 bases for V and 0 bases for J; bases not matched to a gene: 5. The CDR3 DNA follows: TGTGCCAGCAGCTTCTCCGGGACAGGGGCCTCCTACGAGCAGTACTTC. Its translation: CASSFSGTGASYEQYF.

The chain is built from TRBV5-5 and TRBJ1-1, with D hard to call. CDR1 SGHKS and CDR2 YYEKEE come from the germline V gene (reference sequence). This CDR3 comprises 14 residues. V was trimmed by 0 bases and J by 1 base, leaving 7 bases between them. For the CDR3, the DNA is TGTGCCAGCAGCTTGGGACCGCCGAACACTGAAGCTTTCTTT. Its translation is CASSLGPPNTEAFF.

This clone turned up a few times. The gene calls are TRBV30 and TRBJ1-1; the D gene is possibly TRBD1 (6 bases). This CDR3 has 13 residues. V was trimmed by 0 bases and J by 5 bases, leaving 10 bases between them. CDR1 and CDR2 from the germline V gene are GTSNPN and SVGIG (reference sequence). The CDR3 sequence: CAWSVGGPTEAFF. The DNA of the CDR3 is TGTGCCTGGAGTGTAGGGGGGCCAACTGAAGCTTTCTTT.

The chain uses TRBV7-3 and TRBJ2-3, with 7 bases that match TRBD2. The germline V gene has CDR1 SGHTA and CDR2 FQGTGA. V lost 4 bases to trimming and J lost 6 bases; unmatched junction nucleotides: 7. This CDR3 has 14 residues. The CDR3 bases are TGTGCCAGCAGCTCCGGACTAGGACCGGATACGCAGTATTTT. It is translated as CASSSGLGPDTQYF. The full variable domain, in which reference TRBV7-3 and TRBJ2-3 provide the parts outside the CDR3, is GAGVSQTPSNKVTEKGKYVELRCDPISGHTALYWYRQSLGQGPEFLIYFQGTGAADDSGLPNDRFFAVRPEGSVSTLKIQRTERGDSAVYLCASSSGLGPDTQYFGPGTRLTVL.

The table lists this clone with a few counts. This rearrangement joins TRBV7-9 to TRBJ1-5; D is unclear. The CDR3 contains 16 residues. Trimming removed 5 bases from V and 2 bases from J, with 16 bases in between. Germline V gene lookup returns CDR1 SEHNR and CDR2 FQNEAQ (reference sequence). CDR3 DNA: TGTGCCAGCAGCCATGGACCCTCCGGGGGCAATCAGCCCCAGCATTTT. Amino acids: CASSHGPSGGNQPQHF.

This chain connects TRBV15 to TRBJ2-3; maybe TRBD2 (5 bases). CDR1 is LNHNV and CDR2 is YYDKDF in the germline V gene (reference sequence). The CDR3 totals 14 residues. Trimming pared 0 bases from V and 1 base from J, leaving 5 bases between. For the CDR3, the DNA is TGTGCCACCAGCAGAGAGGAGGGCACAGATACGCAGTATTTT. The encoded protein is CATSREEGTDTQYF.

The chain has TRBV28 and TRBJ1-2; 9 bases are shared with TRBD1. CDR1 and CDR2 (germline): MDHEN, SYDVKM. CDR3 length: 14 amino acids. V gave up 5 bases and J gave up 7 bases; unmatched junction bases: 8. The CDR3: CASSITGGAGGYTF. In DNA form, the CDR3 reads TGTGCCAGCAGTATCACAGGGGGCGCGGGTGGCTACACCTTC.

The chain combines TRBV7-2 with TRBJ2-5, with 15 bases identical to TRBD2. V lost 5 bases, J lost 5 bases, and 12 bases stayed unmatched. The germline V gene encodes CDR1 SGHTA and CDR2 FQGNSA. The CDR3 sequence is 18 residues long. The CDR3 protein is CASSLGLAGGRHYETQYF. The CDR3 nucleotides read TGTGCCAGCAGCCTCGGACTAGCGGGAGGGCGCCACTACGAGACCCAGTACTTC. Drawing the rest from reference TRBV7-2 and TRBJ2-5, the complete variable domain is GAGVSQSPSNKVTEKGKDVELRCDPISGHTALYWYRQSLGQGLEFLIYFQGNSAPDKSGLPSDRFSAERTGGSVSTLTIQRTQQEDSAVYLCASSLGLAGGRHYETQYFGPGTRLLVL.

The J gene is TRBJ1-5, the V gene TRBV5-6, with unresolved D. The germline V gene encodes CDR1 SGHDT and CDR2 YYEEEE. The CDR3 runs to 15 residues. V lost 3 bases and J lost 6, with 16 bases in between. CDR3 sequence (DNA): TGTGCCAGCAGCTCCGAGGGAAACCCCGGTCAGCCCCAGCATTTT. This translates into CASSSEGNPGQPQHF.

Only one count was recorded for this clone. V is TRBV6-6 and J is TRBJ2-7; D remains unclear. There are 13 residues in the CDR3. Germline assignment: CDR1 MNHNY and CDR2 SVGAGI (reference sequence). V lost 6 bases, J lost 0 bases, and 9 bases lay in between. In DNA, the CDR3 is TGTGCCAGCAGCCCTATAAGCTCCTACGAGCAGTACTTC. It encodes CASSPISSYEQYF.

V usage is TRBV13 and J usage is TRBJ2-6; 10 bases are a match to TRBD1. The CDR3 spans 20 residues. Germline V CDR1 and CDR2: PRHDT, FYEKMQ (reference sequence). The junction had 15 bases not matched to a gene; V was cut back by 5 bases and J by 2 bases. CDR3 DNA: TGTGCCAGCAGCAACCCCGAGACAGGGGGCCCTGGGGCTGGGGCCAACGTCCTGACTTTC. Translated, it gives CASSNPETGGPGAGANVLTF.

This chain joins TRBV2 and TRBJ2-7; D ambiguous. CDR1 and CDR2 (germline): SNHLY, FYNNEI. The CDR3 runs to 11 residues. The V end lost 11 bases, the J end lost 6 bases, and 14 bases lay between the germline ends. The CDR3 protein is CAQLLGSEQYF. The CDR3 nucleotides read TGTGCCCAGCTCTTAGGTTCCGAGCAGTACTTC.

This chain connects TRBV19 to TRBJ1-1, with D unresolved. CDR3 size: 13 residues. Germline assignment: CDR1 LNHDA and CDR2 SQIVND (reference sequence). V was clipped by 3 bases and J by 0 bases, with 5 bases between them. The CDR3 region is CASSMAVNTEAFF. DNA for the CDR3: TGTGCCAGTAGTATGGCCGTGAACACTGAAGCTTTCTTT. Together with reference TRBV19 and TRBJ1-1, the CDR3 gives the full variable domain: DGGITQSPKYLFRKEGQNVTLSCEQNLNHDAMYWYRQDPGQGLRLIYYSQIVNDFQKGDIAEGYSVSREKKESFPLTVTSAQKNPTAFYLCASSMAVNTEAFFGQGTRLTVV.

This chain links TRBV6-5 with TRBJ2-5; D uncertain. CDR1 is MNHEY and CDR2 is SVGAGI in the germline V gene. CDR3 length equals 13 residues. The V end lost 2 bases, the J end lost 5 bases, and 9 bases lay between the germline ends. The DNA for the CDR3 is TGTGCCAGCAGTTACGGCAGGTTGGAGACCCAGTACTTC. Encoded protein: CASSYGRLETQYF.

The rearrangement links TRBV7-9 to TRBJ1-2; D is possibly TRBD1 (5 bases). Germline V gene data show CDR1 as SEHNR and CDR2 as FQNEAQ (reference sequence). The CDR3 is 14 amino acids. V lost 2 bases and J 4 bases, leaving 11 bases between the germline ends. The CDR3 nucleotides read TGTGCCAGCAGCTTACCGGACACGATCTATGGCTACACCTTC. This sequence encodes CASSLPDTIYGYTF.

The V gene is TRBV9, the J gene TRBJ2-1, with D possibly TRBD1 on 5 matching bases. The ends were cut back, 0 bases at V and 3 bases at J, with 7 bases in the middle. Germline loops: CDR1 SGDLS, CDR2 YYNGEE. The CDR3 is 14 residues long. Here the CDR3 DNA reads TGTGCCAGCAGCGTAGCACAGGACTACAATGAGCAGTTCTTC. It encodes CASSVAQDYNEQFF.